This section outlines one T cell receptor beta chain sequence together with its context. Sequenced by immunoSEQ multiplex PCR; TCRdb stores in-frame clones only, minus some. The sample lists fewer than 45,000 clones, roughly nine tenths seen once, with around 0.5% in the top ten. The data are from a study of OX40 agonist ivuxolimab in advanced cancers. Study overall: A partial response was reached by three patients: one with hepatocellular carcinoma and two with cutaneous melanoma.

This TCR derives from an adult with an advanced solid tumor such as melanoma, head and neck, liver or kidney cancer. Sample: CD4+ or CD8+ T cells sorted from blood, taken in a trial of the OX40 agonist ivuxolimab.

Written as DNA, the CDR3 is TGTGCCAGCAGCACCTCTTTCGGACAGGGGGCTTTAAATGAGCAGTTCTTC. It yields the protein CASSTSFGQGALNEQFF. The chain recombines TRBV11-3 with TRBJ2-1; 11 positions agree with TRBD1. The V segment lost 5 bases and the J segment 7 bases; nucleotides outside the gene matches: 13. Germline V CDR1 and CDR2: SGHNT, YENEEA. The CDR3 is 17 residues long.